Following are 12 T cell receptor beta chains from one sample sequenced in a study of cytomegalovirus exposure and HLA in healthy donors (dated by TCRdb to between 2016 and 2019). The library was generated by the immunoSEQ multiplex PCR assay. A mixture of 60 forward primers for TCR Vbeta segments and 13 reverse primers for TCR Jbeta segments was used in the multiplex PCR. Imported from immuneACCESS, the table was reduced by TCRdb to in-frame sequences with V and J called. These copies leave out some clones; in studies compared against another copy, an unresolved V gene accounts for under half, and the cause of the remainder is not known. Present in this sample are about 220,000 clones, around 76% of which were seen just once. 5% to 6% of the sample comes from the top ten. The sequenced material came from PBMCs. The receptors derive from a woman aged 40-49 years in good health and CMV-seropositive.

The sample holds one count of this clone. The genes are TRBV27 and TRBJ2-7; TRBD2 matches at 13 bases. J lost 3 bases, V lost 1 base, and 3 bases had no gene match. The V gene's germline CDR1 is MNHEY and CDR2 SMNVEV (reference sequence). This CDR3 has 16 amino acids. CDR3 protein: CASSLLGTSGVYEQYF. DNA for the CDR3: TGTGCCAGCAGTTTATTGGGGACTAGCGGGGTCTACGAGCAGTACTTC.

Turning to this clone: The sample carries other DNA sequences with the same CDR3. The gene calls are TRBV6-5 and TRBJ1-1; 7 bases line up with TRBD1. The CDR3 covers 13 residues. The V and J ends lost 5 bases and 4 bases, in that order; junction bases with no gene match: 4. Germline loops: CDR1 MNHEY, CDR2 SVGAGI. In nucleotides, the CDR3 is TGTGCCAGCAGTCCCACAGGGGTCACTGAAGCTTTCTTT. Protein product: CASSPTGVTEAFF.

V gene TRBV30 combines with J gene TRBJ1-3; the D gene is possibly TRBD1 (5 bases). This CDR3 spans 14 amino acids. The germline gives CDR1 GTSNPN, CDR2 SVGIG (reference sequence). V lost 1 base and J 8 bases, leaving 15 bases between the germline ends. Here the CDR3 reads CAWSEGLRKDTIYF. DNA of the CDR3: TGTGCCTGGAGTGAGGGACTCCGAAAAGACACCATATATTTT.

The V call is TRBV19, the J call TRBJ1-5, with 7 bases aligning to TRBD1. V lost 3 bases and J lost 5; bases outside the gene matches: 7. The germline gives CDR1 LNHDA, CDR2 SQIVND (reference sequence). The CDR3 totals 15 residues. The CDR3 reads CASSIRQGPYQPQHF. The DNA for the CDR3 is TGTGCCAGTAGTATCCGACAGGGTCCCTATCAGCCCCAGCATTTT.

The chain couples TRBV25-1 to TRBJ2-3; TRBD2 aligns across 12 bases. Trimming at V came to 1 base and at J to 5 bases, leaving 10 bases not matched to a gene. Germline V gives CDR1 MGHDK, CDR2 SYGVNS. This CDR3 is 18 amino acids long. The CDR3 DNA reads as TGTGCCAGCAGTGAATCTAGGCTAGCGGGGGGGCCGATAGATACGCAGTATTTT. Amino acid sequence: CASSESRLAGGPIDTQYF.

The rearrangement links TRBV10-3 to TRBJ2-7; no clear D. V was cut by 6 bases and J by 0 bases, with 6 bases left in between. The CDR3 is 12 amino acids. Looked up from germline, CDR1 is ENHRY and CDR2 is SYGVKD. This CDR3 is CAISPISYEQYF. In DNA, the CDR3 is TGTGCCATCAGCCCTATCTCCTACGAGCAGTACTTC.

V is TRBV7-3 and J is TRBJ1-2, with 7 bases fitting TRBD1. The CDR3 sequence is 14 residues long. Germline V gene data show CDR1 as SGHTA and CDR2 as FQGTGA. The junction had 3 bases not matched to a gene; V was cut back by 2 bases and J by 3 bases. The CDR3 nucleotides are TGTGCCAGCAGCTTAGGGGGGACAGACTATGGCTACACCTTC. It yields the protein CASSLGGTDYGYTF.

V is TRBV6-6 and J is TRBJ1-1; D gene uncertain. CDR1 is MNHNY, CDR2 SVGAGI, per germline (reference sequence). With 4 bases removed from V and 2 bases from J, the gap between germline ends came to 8 bases. This CDR3 is built from 13 residues. The CDR3 is CASSSEENTEAFF. Written as DNA, the CDR3 is TGTGCCAGCAGTTCGGAGGAAAACACTGAAGCTTTCTTT.

The V and J genes are TRBV6-4 and TRBJ2-7; 7 bases map to TRBD1. Germline assignment: CDR1 MRHNA and CDR2 SNTAGT. With 3 bases clipped from V and 3 bases from J, the junction kept 5 bases outside the gene matches. There are 14 residues in the CDR3. DNA for the CDR3: TGTGCCAGCAGTGAACCGGGACAGCTCTACGAGCAGTACTTC. Its translation is CASSEPGQLYEQYF.

The rearrangement links TRBV30 to TRBJ2-2; TRBD2 matches at 10 bases. The V gene's germline CDR1 is GTSNPN and CDR2 SVGIG (reference sequence). V dropped 3 bases and J dropped 4; count of bases not matched to a gene: 8. The CDR3 has 16 residues. CDR3 nucleotides: TGTGCCTGGAGGATTAGCGGGGGGAAACCCACCGGGGAGCTGTTTTTT. Its translation: CAWRISGGKPTGELFF.

The CDR3 nucleotides read TGTGCCAGCAGTGAACCGCACAGGGCCGGACTGTTTTTT. This gives the protein CASSEPHRAGLFF. This chain uses TRBV25-1 with TRBJ2-2; D is perhaps TRBD1 (6 bases). Germline-derived CDR1 and CDR2 are MGHDK and SYGVNS. V was pared by 2 bases and J by 14 bases, with 15 bases between. The length of the CDR3 is 13 residues.

The chain recombines TRBV6-1 with TRBJ1-1, with TRBD1 matching over 8 bases. CDR1 and CDR2 from the germline V gene are MNHNS and SASEGT. With V trimmed by 5 bases and J by 6 bases, 5 bases remained unmatched. The CDR3 runs 13 residues. The DNA of the CDR3 is TGTGCCAGCAGTACGGACAGGGTCTCTGAAGCTTTCTTT. It codes for CASSTDRVSEAFF.